Sequencing of this TCR beta chain was carried out in a study of blood T cell repertoires in COVID-19. The data were produced by immunoSEQ multiplex PCR, yet TCRdb's version contains in-frame clones alone and is incomplete. The sample includes roughly 140,000 clones, roughly 80% seen only once; the top ten take about 3%. Germline V gene data show CDR1 as MNHEY and CDR2 as SVGAGI. The CDR3 totals 15 residues. After removal of 6 bases from V and 3 bases from J, the junction contained 5 bases not matched to a gene. Sequenced: peripheral blood. The TCR originated in a woman between 40 and 50 years old with active or convalescent COVID-19. The V and J genes are TRBV6-5 and TRBJ1-1; TRBD1 matches 12 bases. CDR3 sequence reads: CASSAGTGGHTEAFF. The CDR3 region has the DNA TGTGCCAGCAGCGCCGGGACAGGGGGCCACACTGAAGCTTTCTTT.